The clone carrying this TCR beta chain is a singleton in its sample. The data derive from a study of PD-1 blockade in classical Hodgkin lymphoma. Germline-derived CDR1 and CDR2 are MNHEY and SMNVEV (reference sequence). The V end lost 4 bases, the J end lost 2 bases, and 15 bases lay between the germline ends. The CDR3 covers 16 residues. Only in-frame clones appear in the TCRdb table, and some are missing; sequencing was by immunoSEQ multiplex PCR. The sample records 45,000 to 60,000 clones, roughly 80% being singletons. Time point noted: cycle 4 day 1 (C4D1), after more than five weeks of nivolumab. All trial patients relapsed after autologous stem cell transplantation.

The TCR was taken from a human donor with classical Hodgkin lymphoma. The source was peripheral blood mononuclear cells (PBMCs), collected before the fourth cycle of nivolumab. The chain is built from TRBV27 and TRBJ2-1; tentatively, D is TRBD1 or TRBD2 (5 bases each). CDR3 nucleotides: TGTGCCAGCAGTTCTATCGGGACCATTGCCTACAATGAGCAGTTCTTC. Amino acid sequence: CASSSIGTIAYNEQFF.